The clone carrying this TCR beta chain was detected many times. TCRdb analysed the 5' RACE reads with MiXCR anew, one entry per CDR3 protein. This sample has under 800,000 distinct CDR3 sequences, with approximately 22% found just once. These data are taken from a study of identical twins. These same data were also listed under a study on T cells expressing NK-cell markers. That work states: Leadership of the CD3+CD56-NKG2C+ fraction also belonged to these clonotypes in a handful of donors.

Source material: PBMCs. This TCR came from a woman between 18 and 29 years old in good health.

The CDR3 region has the DNA TGTGCCAGCAGTTTACGTCAGAACTACGAGCAGTACTTC. This translates into CASSLRQNYEQYF. The chain is built from TRBV27 and TRBJ2-7; no definite D call. Germline CDR1 reads MNHEY; CDR2 reads SMNVEV (reference sequence). The V gene lost 2 bases and the J gene lost 3 bases, with 8 bases spanning the gap. This CDR3 has 13 amino acids.